This paragraph covers one T cell receptor (beta chain) sequence. The data were taken from a study of blood T cell repertoires in COVID-19. TCRdb's copy holds only in-frame clones and misses some; the assay was immunoSEQ multiplex PCR. The sample lists 470,000 or so clones, 80% to 90% seen once, with more than 3% in the top ten. The CDR3 extends over 17 amino acids. The germline V gene encodes CDR1 MGHDK and CDR2 SYGVNS. With 3 bases clipped from V and 5 bases from J, the junction kept 8 bases outside the gene matches. This chain connects TRBV25-1 to TRBJ2-7, with 15 bases aligning to TRBD2. The receptor comes from a human donor in a cohort sampled during active COVID-19. The sequenced sample was peripheral blood. The CDR3, as DNA: TGTGCCAGCAGTGAGTCCCGGACTAGCGGGAGGGCGGACGAGCAGTACTTC. Its protein is CASSESRTSGRADEQYF.